The subject of this entry is one T cell receptor (beta chain). V dropped 6 bases and J dropped 3 bases, with 11 bases sitting between them. This CDR3 has 13 residues. This entry comes from a study of patients and donors after allogeneic stem cell transplantation. TCRdb processed the RT-PCR reads anew with MiXCR; each CDR3 protein has one entry. The sample has 200,000 to 250,000 distinct CDR3 sequences, 13% to 15% seen once; the top ten hold roughly 10%. The genes are TRBV12-3 or TRBV12-4 and TRBJ1-2; D remains ambiguous. The sample was blood, either unsorted or a sorted T cell fraction (not recorded which). The TCR originated in a human donor who was either an allogeneic HSCT recipient or a stem cell or donor lymphocyte infusion donor (not recorded which). It is not recorded whose cells these are; they may come from a transplant donor. CDR3 protein: CASSAGIDYGYTF. The DNA for the CDR3 is TGTGCCAGCAGCGCGGGCATCGACTATGGCTACACCTTC.